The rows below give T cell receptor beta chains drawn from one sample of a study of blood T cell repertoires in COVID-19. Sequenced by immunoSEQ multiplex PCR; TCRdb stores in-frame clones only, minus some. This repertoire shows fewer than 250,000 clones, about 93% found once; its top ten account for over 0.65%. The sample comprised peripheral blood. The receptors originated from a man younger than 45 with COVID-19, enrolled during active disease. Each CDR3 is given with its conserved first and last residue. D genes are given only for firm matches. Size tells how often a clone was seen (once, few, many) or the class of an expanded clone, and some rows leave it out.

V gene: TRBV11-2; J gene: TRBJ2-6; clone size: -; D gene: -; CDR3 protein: CASSFNTGSGANVLTF; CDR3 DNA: TGTGCCAGCAGCTTCAACACGGGCTCTGGGGCCAACGTCCTGACTTTC
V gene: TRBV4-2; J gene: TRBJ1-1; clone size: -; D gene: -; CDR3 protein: CASSGFGGANTEAFF; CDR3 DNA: TGTGCCAGCAGCGGGTTCGGTGGGGCGAACACTGAAGCTTTCTTT
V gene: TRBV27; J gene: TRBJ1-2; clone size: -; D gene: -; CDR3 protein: CASSLEGLGLSGGGYTF; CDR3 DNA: TGTGCCAGCAGTTTAGAGGGATTAGGCCTCTCTGGTGGTGGCTACACCTTC
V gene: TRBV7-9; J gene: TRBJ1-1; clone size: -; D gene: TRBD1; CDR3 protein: CASSTGTGTTEAFF; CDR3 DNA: TGTGCCAGCAGCACCGGGACAGGGACCACTGAAGCTTTCTTT
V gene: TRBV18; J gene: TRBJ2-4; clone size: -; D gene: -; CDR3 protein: CASSPANRAEAKNIQYF; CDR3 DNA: TGTGCCAGCTCACCAGCAAACAGGGCGGAAGCCAAAAACATTCAGTACTTC
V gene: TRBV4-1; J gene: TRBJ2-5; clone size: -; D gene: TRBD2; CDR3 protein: CASSQGLAKETQYF; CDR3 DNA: TGCGCCAGCAGCCAAGGACTAGCGAAAGAGACCCAGTACTTC
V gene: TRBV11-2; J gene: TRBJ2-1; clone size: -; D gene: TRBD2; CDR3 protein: CASSPGLAIYNEQFF; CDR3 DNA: TGTGCCAGCAGCCCTGGACTAGCCATATACAATGAGCAGTTCTTC
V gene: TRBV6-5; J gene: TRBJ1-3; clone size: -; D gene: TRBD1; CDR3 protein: CASSQGQGLGNTIYF; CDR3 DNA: TGTGCCAGCAGCCAAGGACAGGGCCTCGGAAACACCATATATTTT
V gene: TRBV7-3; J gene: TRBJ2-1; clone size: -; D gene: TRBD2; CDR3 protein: CATGASGGHEQFF; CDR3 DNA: TGTGCCACCGGGGCTAGCGGGGGGCATGAGCAGTTCTTC
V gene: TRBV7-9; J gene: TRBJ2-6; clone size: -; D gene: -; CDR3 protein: CATTDSSGANVLTF; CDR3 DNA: TGTGCCACCACCGACAGCTCTGGGGCCAACGTCCTGACTTTC
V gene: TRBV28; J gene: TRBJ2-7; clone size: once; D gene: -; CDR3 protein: CASSPLSGKSYEQYF; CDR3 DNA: TGTGCCAGCAGTCCCTTATCGGGGAAGAGCTACGAGCAGTACTTC
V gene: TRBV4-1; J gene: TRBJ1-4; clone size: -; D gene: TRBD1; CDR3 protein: CASSRYRQGSNEKLFF; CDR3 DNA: TGCGCCAGCAGCCGCTACCGACAGGGTTCTAATGAAAAACTGTTTTTT
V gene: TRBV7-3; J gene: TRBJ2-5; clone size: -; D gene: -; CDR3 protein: CASSLSLQETQYF; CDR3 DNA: TGTGCCAGCAGCCTGTCCCTTCAAGAGACCCAGTACTTC
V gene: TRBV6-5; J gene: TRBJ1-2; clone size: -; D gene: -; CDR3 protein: CASSYSSGGGYTF; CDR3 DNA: TGTGCCAGCAGTTACTCGTCGGGGGGCGGCTACACCTTC
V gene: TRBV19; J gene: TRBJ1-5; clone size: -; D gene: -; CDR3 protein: CASSMGGNQPQHF; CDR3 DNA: TGTGCCAGTAGTATGGGGGGAAATCAGCCCCAGCATTTT
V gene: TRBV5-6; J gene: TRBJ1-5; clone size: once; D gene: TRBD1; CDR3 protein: CASSSQGVERNQPQHF; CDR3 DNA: TGTGCCAGCAGCTCGCAGGGGGTCGAACGTAATCAGCCCCAGCATTTT
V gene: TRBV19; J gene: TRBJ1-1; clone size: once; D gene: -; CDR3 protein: CASSISQLNSEAFF; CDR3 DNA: TGTGCCAGTAGTATATCCCAACTGAACAGTGAAGCTTTCTTT
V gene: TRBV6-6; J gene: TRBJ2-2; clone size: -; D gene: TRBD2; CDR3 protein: CASRLASETGELFF; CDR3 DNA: TGTGCCAGCCGACTAGCCTCCGAAACCGGGGAGCTGTTTTTT
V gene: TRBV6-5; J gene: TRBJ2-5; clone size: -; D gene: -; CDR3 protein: CASTGGQQETQYF; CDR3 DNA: TGTGCCAGTACGGGGGGCCAACAAGAGACCCAGTACTTC
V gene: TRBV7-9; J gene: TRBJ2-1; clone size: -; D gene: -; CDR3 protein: CASSPGGGVVEQFF; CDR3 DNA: TGTGCCAGCAGCCCAGGAGGGGGGGTGGTCGAGCAGTTCTTC
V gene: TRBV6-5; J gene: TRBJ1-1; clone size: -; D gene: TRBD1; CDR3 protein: CASSSETGWSNTEAFF; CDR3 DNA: TGTGCCAGCAGTTCCGAGACAGGGTGGTCGAACACTGAAGCTTTCTTT
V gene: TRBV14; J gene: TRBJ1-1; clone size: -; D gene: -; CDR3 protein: CASSLLQGGGSPEAFF; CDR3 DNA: TGTGCCAGCAGCCTCTTGCAGGGAGGTGGCTCCCCTGAAGCTTTCTTT
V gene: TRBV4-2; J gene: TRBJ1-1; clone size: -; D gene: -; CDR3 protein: CASSGARAVDTEAFF; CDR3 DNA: TGTGCCAGCAGTGGGGCCAGGGCGGTTGACACTGAAGCTTTCTTT
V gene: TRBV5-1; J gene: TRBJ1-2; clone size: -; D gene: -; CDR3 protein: CASSLQGLGGYTF; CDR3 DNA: TGCGCCAGCAGCTTGCAGGGCCTGGGGGGCTACACCTTC
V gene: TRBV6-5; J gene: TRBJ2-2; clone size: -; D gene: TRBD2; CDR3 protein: CASIPGGGTGELFF; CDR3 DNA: TGTGCCAGCATTCCCGGGGGAGGGACCGGGGAGCTGTTTTTT
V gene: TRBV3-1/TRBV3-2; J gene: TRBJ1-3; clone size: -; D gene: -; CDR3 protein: CASSQVQGSGNTIYF; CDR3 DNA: TGTGCCAGCAGCCAGGTACAGGGCTCTGGAAACACCATATATTTT
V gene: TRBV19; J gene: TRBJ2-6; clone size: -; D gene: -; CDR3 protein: CASSIQGSGANVLTF; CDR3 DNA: TGTGCCAGTAGTATACAGGGGTCTGGGGCCAACGTCCTGACTTTC
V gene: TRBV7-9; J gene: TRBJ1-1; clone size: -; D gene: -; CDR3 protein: CASSPRRGGWTEAFF; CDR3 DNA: TGTGCCAGCAGCCCCCGAAGGGGGGGCTGGACTGAAGCTTTCTTT
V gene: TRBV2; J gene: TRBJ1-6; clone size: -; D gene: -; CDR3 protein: CASSGQYNSPLHF; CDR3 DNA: TGTGCCAGCAGTGGGCAGTATAATTCACCCCTCCACTTT
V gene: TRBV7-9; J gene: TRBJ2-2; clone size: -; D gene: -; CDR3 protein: CASSGDWTDTGELFF; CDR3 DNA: TGTGCCAGCAGCGGGGACTGGACGGATACCGGGGAGCTGTTTTTT
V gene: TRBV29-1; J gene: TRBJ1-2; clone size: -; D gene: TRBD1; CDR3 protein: CSTYRGANYGYTF; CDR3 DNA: TGCAGCACTTACAGGGGAGCTAACTATGGATACACCTTC
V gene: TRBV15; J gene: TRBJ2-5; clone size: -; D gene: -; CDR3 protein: CATSRRTDNFQETQYF; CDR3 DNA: TGTGCCACCAGCAGGCGGACAGATAACTTTCAAGAGACCCAGTACTTC
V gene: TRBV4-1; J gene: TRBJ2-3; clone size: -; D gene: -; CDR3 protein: CASSQEDRTDTQYF; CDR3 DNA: TGCGCCAGCAGCCAAGAAGACAGAACAGATACGCAGTATTTT
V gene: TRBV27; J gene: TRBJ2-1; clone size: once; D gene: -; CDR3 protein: CASSIRDSYNEQFF; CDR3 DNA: TGTGCCAGCAGTATCCGGGACTCCTACAATGAGCAGTTCTTC
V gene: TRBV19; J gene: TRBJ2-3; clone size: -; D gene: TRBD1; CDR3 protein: CASSTGGSDTQYF; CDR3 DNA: TGTGCCAGTAGCACAGGGGGATCAGATACGCAGTATTTT
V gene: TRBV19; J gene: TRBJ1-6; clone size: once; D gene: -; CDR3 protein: CASSIRDSPLHF; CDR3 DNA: TGTGCCAGTAGTATCCGGGATTCACCCCTCCACTTT
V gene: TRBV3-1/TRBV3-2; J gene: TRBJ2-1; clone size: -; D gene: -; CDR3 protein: CASSAEGGLDEQFF; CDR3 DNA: TGTGCCAGCAGCGCCGAGGGTGGGCTCGATGAGCAGTTCTTC
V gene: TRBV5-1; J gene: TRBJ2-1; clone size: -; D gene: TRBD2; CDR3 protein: CASSPDSAGGLGTQFF; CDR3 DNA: TGCGCCAGCAGTCCGGATTCGGCGGGGGGGCTCGGAACGCAGTTCTTC
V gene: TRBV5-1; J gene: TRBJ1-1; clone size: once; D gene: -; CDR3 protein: CASSSPPDTEAFF; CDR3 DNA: TGCGCCAGCAGCTCCCCCCCGGACACTGAAGCTTTCTTT
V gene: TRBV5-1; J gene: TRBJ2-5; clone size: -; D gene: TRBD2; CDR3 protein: CASSTGGEETQYF; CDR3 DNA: TGCGCCAGCAGCACGGGAGGGGAAGAGACCCAGTACTTC
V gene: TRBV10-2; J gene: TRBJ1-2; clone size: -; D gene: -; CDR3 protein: CASSESWTYNGYTF; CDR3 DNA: TGCGCCAGCAGTGAGTCCTGGACATACAATGGCTACACCTTC
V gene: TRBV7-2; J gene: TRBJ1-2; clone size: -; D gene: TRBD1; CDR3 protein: CASSLYGRRGQDGYTF; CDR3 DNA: TGTGCCAGCAGCTTATACGGCCGCAGGGGGCAGGACGGCTACACCTTC
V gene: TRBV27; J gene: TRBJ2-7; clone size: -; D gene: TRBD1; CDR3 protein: CATKGQGAYEQYF; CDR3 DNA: TGTGCCACTAAGGGACAGGGGGCCTACGAGCAGTACTTC
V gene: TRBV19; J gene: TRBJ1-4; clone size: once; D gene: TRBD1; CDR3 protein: CASSTSGGPNEKLFF; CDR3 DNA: TGTGCCAGTAGTACTTCAGGGGGCCCTAATGAAAAACTGTTTTTT
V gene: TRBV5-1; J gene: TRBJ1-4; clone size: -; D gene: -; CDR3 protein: CASSAGGRGGSEKLFF; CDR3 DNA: TGCGCCAGCAGCGCTGGAGGGCGGGGTGGCTCTGAAAAACTGTTTTTT
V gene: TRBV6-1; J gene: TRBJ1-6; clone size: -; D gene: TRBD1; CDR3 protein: CASSETSGTGVSPLHF; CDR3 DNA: TGTGCCAGCAGTGAAACCTCCGGGACAGGGGTCTCACCCCTCCACTTT
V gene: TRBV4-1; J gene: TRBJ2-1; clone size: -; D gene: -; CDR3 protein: CASSQGLGPSYNEQFF; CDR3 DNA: TGCGCCAGCAGCCAAGGGCTGGGGCCCTCCTACAATGAGCAGTTCTTC
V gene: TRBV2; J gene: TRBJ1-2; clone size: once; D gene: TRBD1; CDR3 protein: CASSGTGQVNYGYTF; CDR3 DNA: TGTGCCAGCAGCGGCACGGGACAGGTTAACTATGGCTACACCTTC
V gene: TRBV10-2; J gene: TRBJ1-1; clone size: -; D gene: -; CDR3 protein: CASSESQRAWGEAFF; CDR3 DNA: TGCGCCAGCAGTGAGTCGCAGAGGGCCTGGGGTGAAGCTTTCTTT
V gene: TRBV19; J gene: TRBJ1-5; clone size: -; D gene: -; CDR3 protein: CASSIDRSGTSNQPQHF; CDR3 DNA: TGTGCCAGTAGTATAGATCGTTCGGGGACATCTAATCAGCCCCAGCATTTT
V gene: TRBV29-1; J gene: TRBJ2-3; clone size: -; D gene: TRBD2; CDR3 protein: CSVGSGGATDTQYF; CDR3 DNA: TGCAGCGTTGGAAGCGGGGGGGCCACAGATACGCAGTATTTT